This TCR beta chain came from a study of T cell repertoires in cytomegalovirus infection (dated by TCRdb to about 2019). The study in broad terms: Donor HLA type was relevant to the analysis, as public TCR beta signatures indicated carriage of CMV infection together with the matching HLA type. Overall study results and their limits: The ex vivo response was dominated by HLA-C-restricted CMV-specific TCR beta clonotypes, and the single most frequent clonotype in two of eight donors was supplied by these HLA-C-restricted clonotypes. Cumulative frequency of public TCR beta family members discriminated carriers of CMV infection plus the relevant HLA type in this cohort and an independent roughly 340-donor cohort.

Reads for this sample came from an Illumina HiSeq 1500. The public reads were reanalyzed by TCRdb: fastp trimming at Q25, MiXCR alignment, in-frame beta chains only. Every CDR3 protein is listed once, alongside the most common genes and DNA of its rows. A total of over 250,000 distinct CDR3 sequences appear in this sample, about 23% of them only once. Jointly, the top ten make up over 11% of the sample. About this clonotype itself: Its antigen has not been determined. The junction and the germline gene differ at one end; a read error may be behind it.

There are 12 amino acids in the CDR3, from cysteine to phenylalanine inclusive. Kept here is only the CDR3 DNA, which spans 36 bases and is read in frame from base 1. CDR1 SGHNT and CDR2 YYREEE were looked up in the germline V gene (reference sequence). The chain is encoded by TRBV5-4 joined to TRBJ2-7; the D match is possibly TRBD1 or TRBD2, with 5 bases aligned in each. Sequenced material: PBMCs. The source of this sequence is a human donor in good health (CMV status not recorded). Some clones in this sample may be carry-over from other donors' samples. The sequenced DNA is TGTGCCAGCAGCCCACGGGACGGCCCCCGTATCTTC. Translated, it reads CASSPRDGPRIF.